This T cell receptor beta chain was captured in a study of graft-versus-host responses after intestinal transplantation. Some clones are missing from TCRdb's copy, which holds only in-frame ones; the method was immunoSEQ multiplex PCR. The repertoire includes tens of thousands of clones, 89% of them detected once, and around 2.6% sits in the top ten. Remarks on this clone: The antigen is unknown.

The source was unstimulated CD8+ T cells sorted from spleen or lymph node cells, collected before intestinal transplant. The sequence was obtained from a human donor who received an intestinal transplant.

CDR3 nucleotides: TGTGCCTGGAGCGGGACAGGGTGGGTCTATGGCTACACCTTC. It yields the protein CAWSGTGWVYGYTF. The chain employs TRBV30 and TRBJ1-2; 9 bases fit TRBD1. Germline lookup yields CDR1 GTSNPN and CDR2 SVGIG (reference sequence). CDR3 length: 14 residues. J was trimmed by 4 bases and V by 3 bases; bases with no gene match: 6.